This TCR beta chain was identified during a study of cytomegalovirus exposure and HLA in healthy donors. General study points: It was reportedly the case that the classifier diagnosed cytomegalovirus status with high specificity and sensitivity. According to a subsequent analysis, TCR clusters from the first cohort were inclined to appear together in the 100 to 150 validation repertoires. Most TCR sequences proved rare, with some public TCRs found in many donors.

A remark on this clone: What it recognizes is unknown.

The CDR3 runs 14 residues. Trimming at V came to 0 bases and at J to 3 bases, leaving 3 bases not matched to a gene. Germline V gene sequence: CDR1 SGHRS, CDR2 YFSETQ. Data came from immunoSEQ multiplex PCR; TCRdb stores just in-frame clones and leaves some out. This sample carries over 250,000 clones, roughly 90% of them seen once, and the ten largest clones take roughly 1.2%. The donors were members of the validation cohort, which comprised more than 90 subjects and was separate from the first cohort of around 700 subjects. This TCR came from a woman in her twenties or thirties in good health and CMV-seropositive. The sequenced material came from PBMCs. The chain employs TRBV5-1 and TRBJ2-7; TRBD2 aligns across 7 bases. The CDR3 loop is CASSLGRGDYEQYF. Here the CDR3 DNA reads TGCGCCAGCAGCTTGGGACGGGGGGACTACGAGCAGTACTTC.